The rows below give T cell receptor beta chains drawn from one sample of a study of blood T cell repertoires in COVID-19. TCRdb's copy holds only in-frame clones and misses some; the assay was immunoSEQ multiplex PCR. The profile shows some 340,000 clones, 80% to 90% of them singletons. The sample taken for sequencing was PBMCs or T cells enriched from blood (not recorded which). These receptors were obtained from a woman aged 25 to 45 who had recovered from COVID-19. CDR3s include the opening cysteine and the closing phenylalanine or tryptophan. Fields, in order: CDR3 DNA, CDR3 protein, clone size, V gene, D gene, J gene. D genes are given only for firm matches. Clone size appears in some rows only: once, few, many, or a class for an expanded clone.

CDR3nt: TGCAGTGCTAGTCCCATAGACAGGGGATACACTGAAGCTTTCTTT
CDR3aa: CSASPIDRGYTEAFF
abundance: few
v_gene: TRBV20-1
d_gene: TRBD1
j_gene: TRBJ1-1

CDR3nt: TGTGCCAGCAGTTTGGGGGTTGACCGGGACACCTCCTACAATGAGCAGTTCTTC
CDR3aa: CASSLGVDRDTSYNEQFF
abundance: NA
v_gene: TRBV28
d_gene: NA
j_gene: TRBJ2-1

CDR3nt: TGTGCCAGCAGTAAGGGGCGGGGCACTGAAGCTTTCTTT
CDR3aa: CASSKGRGTEAFF
abundance: NA
v_gene: TRBV7-9
d_gene: NA
j_gene: TRBJ1-1

CDR3nt: TGCGCCAGCAGCCAAGTGGCGGGGGGCTACGAGCAGTACTTC
CDR3aa: CASSQVAGGYEQYF
abundance: NA
v_gene: TRBV4-1
d_gene: TRBD2
j_gene: TRBJ2-7

CDR3nt: TGTGCCAGCACACAGGGGGCAAACTATGGCTACACCTTC
CDR3aa: CASTQGANYGYTF
abundance: NA
v_gene: TRBV6-5
d_gene: TRBD1
j_gene: TRBJ1-2

CDR3nt: TGTGCCAGCAGTATATCGCAGCCCCAGCATTTT
CDR3aa: CASSISQPQHF
abundance: NA
v_gene: TRBV2
d_gene: NA
j_gene: TRBJ1-5

CDR3nt: TGTGCCAGCAGCGCCTTCACGCGGCAATCCTATGGCTACACCTTC
CDR3aa: CASSAFTRQSYGYTF
abundance: NA
v_gene: TRBV7-9
d_gene: NA
j_gene: TRBJ1-2

CDR3nt: TGCGCCAGCAGCCAAGTCCCCCGGGACAGGGGTCACGGCTACACCTTC
CDR3aa: CASSQVPRDRGHGYTF
abundance: NA
v_gene: TRBV4-1
d_gene: TRBD1
j_gene: TRBJ1-2

CDR3nt: TGTGCCACCAGTGAAAGGGGCACAGACACAGATACGCAGTATTTT
CDR3aa: CATSERGTDTDTQYF
abundance: NA
v_gene: TRBV24-1
d_gene: NA
j_gene: TRBJ2-3

CDR3nt: TGTGCCAGCAGTTACGAGGGCGGAAAACTGTTTTTT
CDR3aa: CASSYEGGKLFF
abundance: NA
v_gene: TRBV6-2/TRBV6-3
d_gene: NA
j_gene: TRBJ1-4

CDR3nt: TGTGCCAGCAGCCAAGGACTAGCGTGGAACACCGGGGAGCTGTTTTTT
CDR3aa: CASSQGLAWNTGELFF
abundance: few
v_gene: TRBV3-1/TRBV3-2
d_gene: TRBD2
j_gene: TRBJ2-2

CDR3nt: TGTGCCAGCAGCAAACGGAGCACAGATACGCAGTATTTT
CDR3aa: CASSKRSTDTQYF
abundance: NA
v_gene: TRBV21-1
d_gene: NA
j_gene: TRBJ2-3

CDR3nt: TGCAGCGTTGGGCGGCAGAACACTGAAGCTTTCTTT
CDR3aa: CSVGRQNTEAFF
abundance: NA
v_gene: TRBV29-1
d_gene: NA
j_gene: TRBJ1-1

CDR3nt: TGTGCCATCAGTGAGTCGATAACAGGATGGACCCAGTACTTC
CDR3aa: CAISESITGWTQYF
abundance: NA
v_gene: TRBV10-3
d_gene: NA
j_gene: TRBJ2-5

CDR3nt: TGTGCCAGCAGCGTAGCCGGGACAGGGGCGACCGGATATGGCTACACCTTC
CDR3aa: CASSVAGTGATGYGYTF
abundance: NA
v_gene: TRBV9
d_gene: TRBD1
j_gene: TRBJ1-2

CDR3nt: TGCGCCAGCAGCTTAGTTCTACAGGGGGAAGGCTACACCTTC
CDR3aa: CASSLVLQGEGYTF
abundance: NA
v_gene: TRBV5-1
d_gene: TRBD1
j_gene: TRBJ1-2

CDR3nt: TGTGCCAGCAGCTTGAGCGGCTCCACAGATACGCAGTATTTT
CDR3aa: CASSLSGSTDTQYF
abundance: NA
v_gene: TRBV7-9
d_gene: NA
j_gene: TRBJ2-3

CDR3nt: TGTGCCAGCAGCTTAGGGTACGGTGATGTCCCGTTCTTC
CDR3aa: CASSLGYGDVPFF
abundance: NA
v_gene: TRBV7-9
d_gene: NA
j_gene: TRBJ2-1

CDR3nt: TGTGCCAGTTCCGCGGGGGGGCCTCGTCAAGAGACCCAGTACTTC
CDR3aa: CASSAGGPRQETQYF
abundance: NA
v_gene: TRBV5-4
d_gene: TRBD2
j_gene: TRBJ2-5

CDR3nt: TGTGCCAGCAGCTCGAGCGGACTAGCGGTTGACAATGAGCAGTTCTTC
CDR3aa: CASSSSGLAVDNEQFF
abundance: NA
v_gene: TRBV11-2
d_gene: TRBD2
j_gene: TRBJ2-1